Each of the 19 T cell receptor beta chains below was sequenced from the same sample in a study of regulatory T cells in long-lasting Graves disease. Time point noted: newly diagnosed GD, antithyroid drugs for less than 3 months. RNA from PBMCs was the source of the TCR library. For TCR beta, libraries came from iRepertoire HTBI primers and Arm-PCR of CDR3 regions. MiXCR was run by TCRdb on the multiplex PCR reads, yielding one entry per CDR3 protein. Here the sample spans roughly 500,000 distinct CDR3 sequences, less than 15% being singletons. These data were likewise used in another study, on T cells in Graves' hyperthyroidism and ophthalmopathy.

The sample consisted of peripheral blood mononuclear cells (PBMCs), taken at new diagnosis, from a patient treated with antithyroid drugs. The receptor source for this set is a man aged 25 to 40 with Graves disease.

A few counts support this clonotype. The chain employs TRBV15 and TRBJ2-3, with 9 bases lining up with TRBD2. The CDR3 totals 22 residues. CDR1 and CDR2 from the germline V gene are LNHNV and YYDKDF (reference sequence). With V trimmed by 0 bases and J by 6 bases, 25 bases remained unmatched. The CDR3 DNA reads as TGTGCCACCAGCAGAGATCCCTTTCTTTTTAGCGGGAGTGTAATCAGTTTGGATACGCAGTATTTT. Its protein product is CATSRDPFLFSGSVISLDTQYF.

Only a few counts were recorded for this clonotype. The V gene is TRBV20-1, the J gene TRBJ2-7, with 7 bases matching TRBD1. Losses at the gene ends were 3 bases for V and 1 base for J; bases not matched to a gene: 6. The CDR3 runs to 14 residues. Germline CDR1 DFQATT, CDR2 SNEGSKA (reference sequence). CDR3 in DNA: TGCAGTGCTAGCGCGTCGGGACAGTCCTACGAGCAGTACTTC. Residues: CSASASGQSYEQYF.

This clonotype was observed a handful of times. CDR3 protein: CASSQGSSWGEDGYTF. In nucleotides, the CDR3 is TGCGCCAGCAGCCAAGGGAGTAGTTGGGGGGAGGATGGCTACACCTTC. The J gene is TRBJ1-2, the V gene TRBV4-1, with TRBD1 as a possible D gene (5 bases). The germline V gene has CDR1 MGHRA and CDR2 YSYEKL. The V gene lost 1 base and the J gene lost 6 bases, with 18 bases spanning the gap. This CDR3 is 16 amino acids long.

This clonotype has only a few counts. The V call is TRBV14, the J call TRBJ2-7, with 10 bases that match TRBD1. The V gene end was trimmed by 4 bases and the J gene end by 3 bases; junction bases not matched to a gene: 6. The CDR3 is made up of 15 amino acids. Germline CDR1 reads SGHDN; CDR2 reads FVKESK. CDR3 loop: CASSPWDRGVYEQYF. In DNA, the CDR3 is TGTGCCAGCAGCCCCTGGGACAGGGGTGTCTACGAGCAGTACTTC.

This clonotype has a count of ten or more. The chain's CDR3 is CASSPDRSGANVLTF. The CDR3 DNA reads as TGTGCCAGCAGCCCCGACAGGTCTGGGGCCAACGTCCTGACTTTC. The rearrangement uses TRBV7-8 and TRBJ2-6; TRBD1 might be the D (6 bases). The length of the CDR3 is 15 residues. The V end was cut by 5 bases, the J end by 1 base, with 9 bases between. Germline-derived CDR1 and CDR2 are SGHVS and FQNEAQ.

This clonotype was recorded a few times. V gene TRBV9 combines with J gene TRBJ2-7; no firm D call. The CDR3 has 12 residues. The germline V gene has CDR1 SGDLS and CDR2 YYNGEE. Trimming shortened V by 4 bases and J by 6 bases, and 11 bases separated the two germline ends. This chain's CDR3 is CASSPHPSEQYF. CDR3 nucleotide sequence: TGTGCCAGCAGCCCACACCCGTCCGAGCAGTACTTC.

The V call is TRBV18, the J call TRBJ2-1; 7 bases align to TRBD2. Germline V CDR1 and CDR2: KGHSH, LQKENI. The CDR3 runs 14 residues. V was pared by 3 bases and J by 16 bases, with 15 bases of the junction left unmatched. The CDR3 here is CASSPDRGSPLAFF. CDR3 DNA sequence: TGTGCCAGCTCACCCGACCGCGGGAGTCCCCTTGCATTCTTC. Variable domain in full (rest from reference TRBV18 and TRBJ2-1): NAGVMQNPRHLVRRRGQEARLRCSPMKGHSHVYWYRQLPEEGLKFMVYLQKENIIDESGMPKERFSAEFPKEGPSILRIQQVVRGDSAAYFCASSPDRGSPLAFFGPGTRLTVL.

This clonotype was detected many times. This rearrangement joins TRBV7-6 to TRBJ1-5; the match to TRBD1 covers 9 bases. CDR1 SGHVS and CDR2 FNYEAQ come from the germline V gene. J was trimmed by 3 bases and V by 5 bases; bases with no gene match: 5. The CDR3 totals 15 residues. CDR3 bases: TGTGCCAGCAGCCCCCGGGACAGGGACAATCAGCCCCAGCATTTT. As protein: CASSPRDRDNQPQHF.

This clonotype was detected ten times or more. V usage is TRBV15 and J usage is TRBJ2-3; D remains unclear. V was trimmed by 3 bases and J by 2 bases, leaving 18 bases between them. Germline-derived CDR1 and CDR2 are LNHNV and YYDKDF (reference sequence). The CDR3 totals 17 residues. The CDR3 sequence is CATSSSIERPYTDTQYF. The CDR3 DNA is TGTGCCACCAGCAGCTCCATCGAGAGGCCGTACACAGATACGCAGTATTTT. Filled out from reference TRBV15 and TRBJ2-3, the complete variable domain reads DAMVIQNPRYQVTQFGKPVTLSCSQTLNHNVMYWYQQKSSQAPKLLFHYYDKDFNNEADTPDNFQSRRPNTSFCFLDIRSPGLGDTAMYLCATSSSIERPYTDTQYFGPGTRLTVL.

This clonotype was found many times. CDR3 protein: CSVRGRVYNEQFF. CDR3 bases: TGCAGCGTTCGTGGGAGAGTTTACAATGAGCAGTTCTTC. The gene calls are TRBV29-1 and TRBJ2-1, with a tentative D call TRBD2 (5 bases). The germline V gene has CDR1 SQVTM and CDR2 ANQGSEA. CDR3 length equals 13 residues. V lost 5 bases, J lost 4 bases, and 12 bases lay in between.

This clonotype was counted a few times. This chain joins TRBV27 and TRBJ2-1; TRBD2 might be the D (6 bases). With 5 bases removed from V and 7 bases from J, the gap between germline ends came to 15 bases. The V gene's germline CDR1 is MNHEY and CDR2 SMNVEV (reference sequence). CDR3 length: 14 amino acids. In nucleotides, the CDR3 is TGTGCCAGCAGTCGACCAAATGCGGGAAATGAGCAGTTCTTC. It codes for CASSRPNAGNEQFF.

The chain links TRBV7-9 to TRBJ2-7; D is perhaps TRBD2 (5 bases). V was clipped by 2 bases and J by 10 bases, with 12 bases between them. The CDR3 consists of 12 residues. Germline CDR1 is SEHNR and CDR2 is FQNEAQ (reference sequence). The CDR3 loop is CASSLSDSYQYF. Written as DNA, the CDR3 is TGTGCCAGCAGCTTATCGGACTCGTACCAGTACTTC.

The J gene is TRBJ1-1, the V gene TRBV20-1; 9 positions agree with TRBD1. Trimming cost V 4 bases and J 6 bases; bases outside gene matches: 6. The length of the CDR3 is 13 residues. Germline V gene data show CDR1 as DFQATT and CDR2 as SNEGSKA (reference sequence). DNA of the CDR3: TGCAGTGCTACCGCGGGACAGGGCGCTGAAGCTTTCTTT. It encodes CSATAGQGAEAFF.

This clonotype appeared many times. The chain couples TRBV6-1 to TRBJ2-1, with D possibly being TRBD2 (7 bases). Looked up from germline, CDR1 is MNHNS and CDR2 is SASEGT. The CDR3 spans 13 residues. The ends were cut back, 8 bases at V and 10 bases at J, with 18 bases in the middle. DNA of the CDR3: TGTGCCAGCGGGAGGGGGGATGTGGGGGAGCAGTTCTTC. This sequence encodes CASGRGDVGEQFF.

This clonotype was found many times. This rearrangement joins TRBV11-2 to TRBJ2-3, with D tentatively TRBD1 (6 bases). The CDR3 is made up of 17 amino acids. Germline V gene sequence: CDR1 SGHAT, CDR2 FQNNGV. The V end lost 2 bases, the J end lost 4 bases, and 19 bases lay between the germline ends. The CDR3 DNA is TGTGCCAGCAGCTTAAGAGGACAGATCCTAGCCCCAGATACGCAGTATTTT. Amino acids: CASSLRGQILAPDTQYF.

This clonotype was detected only a few times. The V and J genes are TRBV4-1 and TRBJ2-1; 7 positions agree with TRBD2. In germline, CDR1 is MGHRA, CDR2 YSYEKL. CDR3 size: 17 residues. V lost 6 bases, J lost 5 bases, and 16 bases stayed unmatched. CDR3 nucleotides: TGCGCCAGCAGGACCAACCCCGGCGGGAGATTGAACAATGAGCAGTTCTTC. Translating it yields CASRTNPGGRLNNEQFF.

As to this clonotype: A read error may explain this, as a much larger clone is one base away. CDR3 loop: CASSLYRGLEAFF. The CDR3 bases are TGTGCCAGCAGCTTATACAGGGGGCTTGAAGCTTTCTTT. The V gene is TRBV7-2, the J gene TRBJ1-1, with 9 nucleotides matching TRBD1. The V and J ends lost 2 bases and 7 bases, in that order; junction bases with no gene match: 2. CDR1 is SGHTA and CDR2 is FQGNSA in the germline V gene. The CDR3 has 13 amino acids.

The table lists this clonotype with many counts. This sequence joins TRBV12-3 or TRBV12-4 and TRBJ2-1, with a weak D call TRBD1 (6 bases). V lost 6 bases and J lost 5, with 14 bases in between. This CDR3 region has 14 residues. The CDR3 loop is CASSQQGIHNEQFF. The CDR3 DNA reads TGTGCCAGCAGCCAACAGGGTATCCACAATGAGCAGTTCTTC.

This clonotype was found many times. The chain is built from TRBV5-1 and TRBJ2-7; TRBD1 aligns across 8 bases. The CDR3 has 14 residues. Unmatched junction bases numbered 7, after V lost 4 bases and J lost 4 bases. The germline gives CDR1 SGHRS, CDR2 YFSETQ. The CDR3 bases are TGCGCCAGCAGCATAGGACAGGGTAGGTACGAGCAGTACTTC. Amino acids: CASSIGQGRYEQYF.